This entry is about one T cell receptor beta chain. The record originates from a study of blood T cell repertoires in COVID-19. The overall study: Acute-phase and convalescent COVID-19 samples originated in the United States, Italy and Spain. Sample material is recorded as cDNA or gDNA derived from T cells, B-cell-depleted T cells, or PBMCs.

Germline V CDR1 and CDR2: MNHNS, SASEGT. V gave up 3 bases and J gave up 6 bases; unmatched junction bases: 8. The CDR3 runs 14 residues. Seattle's cohort entered during active infection and was followed longitudinally. Study processing details: Amplification from reference gene primers served as the basis for estimated nucleated cell counts. TCRdb's table, derived via immunoSEQ multiplex PCR, lists solely in-frame clones and lacks some. That table supplies the V and J calls and clone size; D and trimming were determined from the DNA. The sample holds around 270,000 clones, around 84% seen once. This chain uses TRBV6-1 with TRBJ2-7, with TRBD1 matching over 7 bases. This receptor was taken from a woman in her fifties or sixties with COVID-19, enrolled during active disease. Sequencing used peripheral blood. CDR3 nucleotide sequence: TGTGCCAGCAGTGAGGGGACAGCTCGCGGCGAGCAGTACTTC. It specifies CASSEGTARGEQYF.